The 28 T cell receptor beta chains given below trace back to one sample, sequenced in a study of blood T cell repertoires in COVID-19. Sequenced by immunoSEQ multiplex PCR; TCRdb stores in-frame clones only, minus some. The profile shows 70,000 to 90,000 clones, about 89% of them singletons. Sequencing was carried out using PBMCs or T cells enriched from blood (not recorded which). Receptors were obtained from a woman in her fifties or sixties with acute COVID-19.

This clone was detected only once. The chain links TRBV9 to TRBJ2-5; 7 nucleotides match TRBD1. The ends lost 4 bases at V and 4 bases at J; junction bases unmatched: 10. From germline, CDR1 is SGDLS and CDR2 YYNGEE. The length of the CDR3 is 15 residues. The CDR3 sequence is CASSPTGYEVETQYF. CDR3 bases: TGTGCCAGCAGCCCGACAGGGTATGAGGTAGAGACCCAGTACTTC. The variable domain in full, with the rest retrieved from reference TRBV9 and TRBJ2-5, is DSGVTQTPKHLITATGQRVTLRCSPRSGDLSVYWYQQSLDQGLQFLIQYYNGEERAKGNILERFSAQQFPDLHSELNLSSLELGDSALYFCASSPTGYEVETQYFGPGTRLLVL.

V usage is TRBV11-3 and J usage is TRBJ2-1; TRBD2 matches at 9 bases. The CDR3 runs to 15 residues. Per germline, CDR1 SGHNT and CDR2 YENEEA. Unmatched junction bases numbered 4, after V lost 4 bases and J lost 3 bases. CDR3 nucleotide sequence: TGTGCCAGCAGCTCCGGCGGGAGGGACTACAATGAGCAGTTCTTC. It translates to CASSSGGRDYNEQFF.

The V gene is TRBV29-1, the J gene TRBJ1-4; D not certain. The V gene's germline CDR1 is SQVTM and CDR2 ANQGSEA. Trimming stripped 7 bases from V and 6 bases from J, with 9 bases between. The CDR3 is 11 amino acids. CDR3 in DNA: TGCAGCGCACAACACGATGAAAAACTGTTTTTT. The encoded protein is CSAQHDEKLFF.

Notes on this clone: The identical CDR3 is also encoded by other nucleotide sequences in the sample. The gene calls are TRBV27 and TRBJ1-2; D gene uncertain. Looked up from germline, CDR1 is MNHEY and CDR2 is SMNVEV (reference sequence). Between the trimmed V and J ends, which lost 3 bases and 2 bases, there was a span of 7 bases. The CDR3 runs to 13 residues. The CDR3 protein is CASSFGGNYGYTF. The CDR3, as DNA: TGTGCCAGCAGTTTCGGCGGCAACTATGGCTACACCTTC.

The chain joins TRBV6-6 to TRBJ1-5; the D is unclear. This CDR3 region has 14 residues. The ends were cut back, 2 bases at V and 6 bases at J, with 11 bases in the middle. CDR1 and CDR2 (germline): MNHNY, SVGAGI (reference sequence). The CDR3 region is CASSYPTGGQPQHF. Written as DNA, the CDR3 is TGTGCCAGCAGTTACCCCACGGGAGGTCAGCCCCAGCATTTT.

The chain recombines TRBV7-2 with TRBJ2-2; 9 bases align to TRBD2. V shed 5 bases and J 4 bases; nucleotides not matched to a gene: 11. Germline V lookup: CDR1 SGHTA, CDR2 FQGNSA. The CDR3 runs to 17 residues. The CDR3 sequence: CASSPGLAGWGTGELFF. As DNA, the CDR3 is TGTGCCAGCAGCCCCGGGCTAGCGGGATGGGGCACCGGGGAGCTGTTTTTT.

The V gene is TRBV7-9, the J gene TRBJ2-1, with D possibly TRBD1 on 6 matching bases. Germline V gene lookup returns CDR1 SEHNR and CDR2 FQNEAQ (reference sequence). V gave up 5 bases and J gave up 3 bases, with 11 bases separating them. CDR3 length: 14 residues. CDR3 region: CASSRQVNYNEQFF. In DNA form, the CDR3 reads TGTGCCAGCAGCAGACAGGTAAACTACAATGAGCAGTTCTTC.

The gene calls are TRBV6-1 and TRBJ2-7, with 9 bases lining up with TRBD1. The germline gives CDR1 MNHNS, CDR2 SASEGT. The CDR3 length is 16 residues. V dropped 4 bases and J dropped 4; count of bases not matched to a gene: 11. CDR3 nucleotide sequence: TGTGCCAGCAGTGCTAGGACAGGGGATGGCGGTTACGAGCAGTACTTC. Translating gives CASSARTGDGGYEQYF.

V usage is TRBV27 and J usage is TRBJ1-1; D is possibly TRBD1 (6 bases). The CDR3 runs to 13 residues. V lost 4 bases to trimming and J lost 7 bases, with 13 bases between them. Germline V gene data show CDR1 as MNHEY and CDR2 as SMNVEV (reference sequence). The CDR3 reads CASSSLTGFEAFF. For the CDR3, the DNA is TGTGCCAGCAGTTCCCTTACAGGGTTTGAAGCTTTCTTT.

This clone was picked up one time. This chain links TRBV5-1 with TRBJ2-7; 7 nucleotides agree with TRBD1. V was clipped by 2 bases and J by 3 bases; unmatched bases: 5. This CDR3 has 14 amino acids. Germline CDR1 is SGHRS and CDR2 is YFSETQ. As DNA, the CDR3 is TGCGCCAGCAGCTTCAGGACAGGCGGCTACGAGCAGTACTTC. As protein: CASSFRTGGYEQYF.

The chain couples TRBV11-3 to TRBJ2-7, with TRBD1 matching over 9 bases. The CDR3 covers 15 residues. Germline V gene sequence: CDR1 SGHNT, CDR2 YENEEA. J gave up 3 bases and V 1 base, and 4 bases lay outside the gene matches. The CDR3 reads CASSLGQGVVYEQYF. DNA of the CDR3: TGTGCCAGCAGCTTAGGACAGGGGGTTGTCTACGAGCAGTACTTC.

In this sample, this clone turned up a few times. The chain links TRBV19 to TRBJ1-2; 8 nucleotides agree with TRBD1. Germline V gene lookup returns CDR1 LNHDA and CDR2 SQIVND (reference sequence). J lost 4 bases, V lost 3 bases, and 7 bases had no gene match. This CDR3 has 15 amino acids. The CDR3 region is CASSMGTGSFYGYTF. In DNA, the CDR3 is TGTGCCAGTAGTATGGGGACAGGTTCCTTCTATGGCTACACCTTC.

The CDR3, as DNA: TGTGCCAGCAGCTCGGGACAGGAGAATCAGCCCCAGCATTTT. This codes for CASSSGQENQPQHF. This chain links TRBV5-5 with TRBJ1-5, with 8 nucleotides matching TRBD1. The ends lost 3 bases at V and 4 bases at J; junction bases unmatched: 3. The germline gives CDR1 SGHKS, CDR2 YYEKEE (reference sequence). This CDR3 has 14 amino acids.

This chain links TRBV5-4 with TRBJ2-2; TRBD1 is a possible D gene (6 bases). This CDR3 has 12 amino acids. From germline, CDR1 is SGHNT and CDR2 YYREEE (reference sequence). V gave up 5 bases and J gave up 7 bases, with 9 bases separating them. DNA of the CDR3: TGTGCCAGCAGTAGGGGGTACGGGGAGCTGTTTTTT. Its translation is CASSRGYGELFF.

The CDR3 reads CAWPGLAANEQFF. In DNA form, the CDR3 reads TGTGCCTGGCCGGGACTAGCGGCTAATGAGCAGTTCTTC. The chain links TRBV2 to TRBJ2-1; the match to TRBD2 covers 11 bases. J gave up 7 bases and V 11 bases, and 7 bases lay outside the gene matches. Germline loops: CDR1 SNHLY, CDR2 FYNNEI. The CDR3 has 13 residues.

This clone has only one observation. The chain links TRBV19 to TRBJ1-1; TRBD1 might be the D (6 bases). The germline V gene encodes CDR1 LNHDA and CDR2 SQIVND (reference sequence). The germline V and J ends were trimmed by 6 bases and 1 base, with 15 bases remaining between them. The CDR3 has 15 residues. The CDR3 DNA reads as TGTGCCAGTAGCCACATACAGGGTGCGAACACTGAAGCTTTCTTT. Translating gives CASSHIQGANTEAFF. Full variable domain (outside the CDR3, taken from reference TRBV19 and TRBJ1-1): DGGITQSPKYLFRKEGQNVTLSCEQNLNHDAMYWYRQDPGQGLRLIYYSQIVNDFQKGDIAEGYSVSREKKESFPLTVTSAQKNPTAFYLCASSHIQGANTEAFFGQGTRLTVV.

V usage is TRBV11-1 and J usage is TRBJ2-7; TRBD1 matches at 12 bases. CDR1 SGHAT and CDR2 FQDESV come from the germline V gene (reference sequence). CDR3 length: 14 residues. The junction had 2 bases not matched to a gene; V was cut back by 4 bases and J by 4 bases. CDR3 nucleotide sequence: TGTGCCAGCAGCTGGGACAGGGGGCCGTACGAGCAGTACTTC. This sequence encodes CASSWDRGPYEQYF.

In this sample, this clone turned up once. This sequence joins TRBV24-1 and TRBJ2-2, with 9 positions matching TRBD2. Per germline, CDR1 KGHDR and CDR2 SFDVKD. V lost 2 bases, J lost 8 bases, and 8 bases stayed unmatched. The CDR3 totals 16 residues. Written as DNA, the CDR3 is TGTGCCACCAGTGATTCAAAGGGACTAGCAACAGGGGAGCTGTTTTTT. It translates to CATSDSKGLATGELFF.

This clone was counted a single time. The rearrangement joins TRBV7-2 to TRBJ1-5; D is unclear. V dropped 3 bases and J dropped 6 bases, with 9 bases sitting between them. Per germline, CDR1 SGHTA and CDR2 FQGNSA. The CDR3 is 13 amino acids. Written as DNA, the CDR3 is TGTGCCAGCAGCTTGGGGAGTGGTCAGCCCCAGCATTTT. It codes for CASSLGSGQPQHF.

The chain couples TRBV24-1 to TRBJ2-3; TRBD2 agrees at 7 bases. Germline CDR1 is KGHDR and CDR2 is SFDVKD. V lost 1 base and J lost 1; bases outside the gene matches: 7. The CDR3 extends over 17 amino acids. CDR3 region: CATSDLSSGIRTDTQYF. DNA of the CDR3: TGTGCCACCAGTGATTTATCCAGCGGGATACGCACAGATACGCAGTATTTT.

This chain uses TRBV7-2 with TRBJ1-2, with TRBD1 as a possible D gene (5 bases). The CDR3 has 12 amino acids. Germline CDR1 SGHTA, CDR2 FQGNSA. V shed 5 bases and J shed 8 bases, with 12 bases lying between them. As DNA, the CDR3 is TGTGCCAGCAGCCCAGACAGAGTCGGCTACACCTTC. Its protein product is CASSPDRVGYTF.

J is TRBJ1-2 and V is TRBV5-1; D is undetermined. Germline CDR1 is SGHRS and CDR2 is YFSETQ. This CDR3 is 14 amino acids long. The V end was cut by 7 bases, the J end by 3 bases, with 16 bases between. The CDR3 DNA reads as TGCGCCAGCGCTCCGGTCCCGTCGGACTATGGCTACACCTTC. Residues: CASAPVPSDYGYTF.

The chain employs TRBV2 and TRBJ1-1; no clear D gene. This CDR3 comprises 15 residues. Germline V lookup: CDR1 SNHLY, CDR2 FYNNEI. V lost 6 bases and J lost 1, with 15 bases in between. The CDR3 loop reads CASRILSEQNTEAFF. The DNA for the CDR3 is TGTGCCAGCAGAATCTTGTCAGAACAGAACACTGAAGCTTTCTTT.

This clone turned up a few times. The chain couples TRBV18 to TRBJ1-1, with 9 bases that match TRBD1. J was trimmed by 1 base and V by 3 bases; bases with no gene match: 3. CDR3 size: 15 residues. Germline loops: CDR1 KGHSH, CDR2 LQKENI. This CDR3 is CASSPVDRGNTEAFF. The CDR3 DNA reads TGTGCCAGCTCACCGGTGGACAGGGGGAACACTGAAGCTTTCTTT.

The chain has TRBV6-5 and TRBJ1-2; D unresolved. The CDR3 is 13 residues long. Deletions cut 6 bases from V and 4 bases from J, with 12 bases between. Germline V CDR1 and CDR2: MNHEY, SVGAGI. The CDR3 protein is CASSPVEGYGYTF. The CDR3 region has the DNA TGTGCCAGCAGCCCCGTGGAGGGCTATGGCTACACCTTC.

This chain uses TRBV2 with TRBJ1-4; weak D call: TRBD1 (5 bases). The V gene's germline CDR1 is SNHLY and CDR2 FYNNEI. The CDR3 runs to 15 residues. The V end was cut by 3 bases, the J end by 7 bases, with 15 bases between. This CDR3 is CASSEAWGGREKLFF. The CDR3 DNA reads TGTGCCAGCAGTGAGGCATGGGGCGGTCGTGAAAAACTGTTTTTT.

The V call is TRBV12-1, the J call TRBJ2-1; the DNA was not used to check the table's D call, TRBD2. TRBV12-1 corresponds to a pseudogene. CDR3 length: 20 residues. CDR3 nucleotide sequence: TGTGCCAGCAGCTTTAGATTGTCGGAAGGACTAGCGGGTACCTACAATGAGCAGTTCTTC. Its protein is CASSFRLSEGLAGTYNEQFF.

The V gene is TRBV9, the J gene TRBJ2-7, with 10 bases that match TRBD2. From germline, CDR1 is SGDLS and CDR2 YYNGEE. Trimming cost V 3 bases and J 4 bases; bases outside gene matches: 22. This CDR3 contains 20 residues. This CDR3 reads CASSERLIGLAGAPPYEQYF. The DNA for the CDR3 is TGTGCCAGCAGCGAAAGATTGATCGGTCTAGCGGGAGCACCTCCTTACGAGCAGTACTTC.